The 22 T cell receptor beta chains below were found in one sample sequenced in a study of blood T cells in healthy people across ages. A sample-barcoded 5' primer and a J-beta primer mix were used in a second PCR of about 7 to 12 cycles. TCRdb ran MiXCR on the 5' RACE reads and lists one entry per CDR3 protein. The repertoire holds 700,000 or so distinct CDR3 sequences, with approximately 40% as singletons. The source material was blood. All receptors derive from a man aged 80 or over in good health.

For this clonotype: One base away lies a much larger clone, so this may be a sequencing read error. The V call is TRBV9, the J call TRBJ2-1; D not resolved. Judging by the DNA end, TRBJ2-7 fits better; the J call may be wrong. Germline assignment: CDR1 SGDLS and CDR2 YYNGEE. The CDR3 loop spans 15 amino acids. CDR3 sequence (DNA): TGTGCCAGCAGCGTAGTAGTGGGCAGTCTCGATGAGCAGTACTTC. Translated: CASSVVVGSLDEQYF.

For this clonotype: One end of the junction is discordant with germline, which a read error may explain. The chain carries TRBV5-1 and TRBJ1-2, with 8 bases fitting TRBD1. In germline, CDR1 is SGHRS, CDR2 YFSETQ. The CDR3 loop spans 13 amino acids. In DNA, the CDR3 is TGCGCCAGCAGCACCCGGACAGGGAACGGCTGCACCTTC. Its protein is CASSTRTGNGCTF.

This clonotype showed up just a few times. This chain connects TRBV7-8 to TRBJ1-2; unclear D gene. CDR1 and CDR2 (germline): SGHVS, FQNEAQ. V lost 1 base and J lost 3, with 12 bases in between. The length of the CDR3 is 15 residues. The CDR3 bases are TGTGCCAGCAGCTTAGTTGCGGGGATAGACTATGGCTACACCTTC. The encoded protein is CASSLVAGIDYGYTF. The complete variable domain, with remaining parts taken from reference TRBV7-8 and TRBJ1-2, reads GAGVSQSPRYKVAKRGQDVALRCDPISGHVSLFWYQQALGQGPEFLTYFQNEAQLDKSGLPSDRFFAERPEGSVSTLKIQRTQQEDSAVYLCASSLVAGIDYGYTFGSGTRLTVV.

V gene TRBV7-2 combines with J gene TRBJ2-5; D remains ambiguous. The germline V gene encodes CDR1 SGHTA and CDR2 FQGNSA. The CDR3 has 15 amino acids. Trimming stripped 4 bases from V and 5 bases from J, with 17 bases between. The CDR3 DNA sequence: TGTGCCAGCAGCTCCTCCCGAGTAGCTGTTGAGACCCAGTACTTC. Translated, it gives CASSSSRVAVETQYF.

For the CDR3, the DNA is TGTGCCAGCAGCCCAGTCGTATTTTCACCCCTCCACTTT. Residues: CASSPVVFSPLHF. The rearrangement links TRBV11-2 to TRBJ1-6; D is unclear. CDR3 length: 13 amino acids. Germline V gene sequence: CDR1 SGHAT, CDR2 FQNNGV. The V gene lost 5 bases and the J gene lost 9 bases, with 11 bases spanning the gap. Combining the CDR3 with reference TRBV11-2 and TRBJ1-6 gives the whole variable domain EAGVAQSPRYKIIEKRQSVAFWCNPISGHATLYWYQQILGQGPKLLIQFQNNGVVDDSQLPKDRFSAERLKGVDSTLKIQPAKLEDSAVYLCASSPVVFSPLHFGNGTRLTVT.

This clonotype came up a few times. The CDR3 protein is CSATKGGGKNIQYF. For the CDR3, the DNA is TGCAGTGCTACGAAGGGAGGAGGCAAAAACATTCAGTACTTC. The chain carries TRBV20-1 and TRBJ2-4; tentatively, D is TRBD2 (6 bases). This CDR3 has 14 amino acids. Germline loops: CDR1 DFQATT, CDR2 SNEGSKA (reference sequence). Trimming shortened V by 4 bases and J by 3 bases, and 13 bases separated the two germline ends.

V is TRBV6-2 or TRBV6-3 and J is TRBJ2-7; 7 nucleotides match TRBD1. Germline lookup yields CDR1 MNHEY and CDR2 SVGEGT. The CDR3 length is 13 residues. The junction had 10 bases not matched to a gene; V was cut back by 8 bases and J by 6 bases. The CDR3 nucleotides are TGTGCCAGCGGGAAGACAGGGACGCCCGAGCAGTACTTC. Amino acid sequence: CASGKTGTPEQYF.

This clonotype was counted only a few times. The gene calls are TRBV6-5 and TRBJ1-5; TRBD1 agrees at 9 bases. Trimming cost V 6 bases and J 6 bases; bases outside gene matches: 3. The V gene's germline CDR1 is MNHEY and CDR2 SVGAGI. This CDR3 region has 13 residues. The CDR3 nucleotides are TGTGCCAGCAGCAAGGACAGGGGTCAGCCCCAGCATTTT. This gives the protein CASSKDRGQPQHF.

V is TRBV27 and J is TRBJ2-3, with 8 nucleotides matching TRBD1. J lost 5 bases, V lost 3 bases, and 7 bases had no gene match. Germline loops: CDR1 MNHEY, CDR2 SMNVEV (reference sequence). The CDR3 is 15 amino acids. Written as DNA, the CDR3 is TGTGCCAGCAGTTTTAGGACAGGGCCGATAGATACGCAGTATTTT. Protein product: CASSFRTGPIDTQYF.

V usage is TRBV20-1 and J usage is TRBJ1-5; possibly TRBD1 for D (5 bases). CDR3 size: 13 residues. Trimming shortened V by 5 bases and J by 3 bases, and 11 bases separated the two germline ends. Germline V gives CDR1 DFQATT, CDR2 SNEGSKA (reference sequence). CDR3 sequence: CSAQDTFNQPQHF. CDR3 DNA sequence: TGCAGTGCTCAGGACACCTTCAATCAGCCCCAGCATTTT.

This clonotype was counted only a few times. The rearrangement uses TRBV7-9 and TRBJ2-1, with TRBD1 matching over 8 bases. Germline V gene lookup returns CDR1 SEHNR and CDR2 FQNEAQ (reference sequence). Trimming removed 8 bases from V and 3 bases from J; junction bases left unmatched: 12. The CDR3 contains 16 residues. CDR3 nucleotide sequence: TGTGCCAGCGCTCAATACCGGGACAGGTACTACAATGAGCAGTTCTTC. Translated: CASAQYRDRYYNEQFF.

This CDR3 reads CASSLDTGRNTEAFF. The CDR3 region has the DNA TGTGCCAGCAGCTTAGATACAGGGAGAAACACTGAAGCTTTCTTT. V usage is TRBV7-2 and J usage is TRBJ1-1; a possible D gene is TRBD1 (6 bases). The CDR3 consists of 15 residues. Germline V gene sequence: CDR1 SGHTA, CDR2 FQGNSA. The V and J ends lost 1 base and 2 bases respectively, with 11 bases between them.

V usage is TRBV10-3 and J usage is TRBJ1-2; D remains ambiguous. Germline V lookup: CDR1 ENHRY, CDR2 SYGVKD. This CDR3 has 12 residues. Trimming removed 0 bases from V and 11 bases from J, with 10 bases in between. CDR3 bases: TGTGCCATCAGTGAGTCGGCAGGTAGTTACACCTTC. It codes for CAISESAGSYTF.

CDR3 in DNA: TGTGCCAGCAGTGAAAATCGGAGGAATTGGGATGAGCAGTTCTTC. This gives the protein CASSENRRNWDEQFF. This chain uses TRBV2 with TRBJ2-1; tentatively, D is TRBD2 (5 bases). CDR3 size: 15 residues. CDR1 is SNHLY, CDR2 FYNNEI, per germline. V lost 2 bases, J lost 8 bases, and 16 bases lay in between. Using reference TRBV2 and TRBJ2-1 for the parts outside the CDR3, the full variable domain is EPEVTQTPSHQVTQMGQEVILRCVPISNHLYFYWYRQILGQKVEFLVSFYNNEISEKSEIFDDQFSVERPDGSNFTLKIRSTKLEDSAMYFCASSENRRNWDEQFFGPGTRLTVL.

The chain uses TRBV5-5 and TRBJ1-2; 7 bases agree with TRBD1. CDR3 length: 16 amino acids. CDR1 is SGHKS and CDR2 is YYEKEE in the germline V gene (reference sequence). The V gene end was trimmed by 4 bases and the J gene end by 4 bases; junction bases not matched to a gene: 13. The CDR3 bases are TGTGCCAGCAGCCACAGGACAGGACCCTTTGGCTATGGCTACACCTTC. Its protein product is CASSHRTGPFGYGYTF.

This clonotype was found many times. CDR3 protein: CASSYTTGTGGYEQYF. The CDR3 DNA reads as TGTGCCAGCAGCTACACCACCGGGACAGGGGGTTACGAGCAGTACTTC. This rearrangement joins TRBV7-2 to TRBJ2-7; 11 positions agree with TRBD1. CDR3 length: 16 amino acids. From germline, CDR1 is SGHTA and CDR2 FQGNSA. With V trimmed by 4 bases and J by 4 bases, 9 bases remained unmatched.

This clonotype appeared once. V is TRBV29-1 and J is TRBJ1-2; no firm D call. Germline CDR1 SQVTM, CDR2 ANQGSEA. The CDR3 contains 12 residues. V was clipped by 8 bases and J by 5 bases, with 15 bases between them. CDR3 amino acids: CSTHRANYGYTF. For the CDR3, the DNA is TGCAGCACCCATCGGGCGAATTATGGCTACACCTTC. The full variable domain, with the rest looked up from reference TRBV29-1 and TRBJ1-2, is SAVISQKPSRDICQRGTSLTIQCQVDSQVTMMFWYRQQPGQSLTLIATANQGSEATYESGFVIDKFPISRPNLTFSTLTVSNMSPEDSSIYLCSTHRANYGYTFGSGTRLTVV.

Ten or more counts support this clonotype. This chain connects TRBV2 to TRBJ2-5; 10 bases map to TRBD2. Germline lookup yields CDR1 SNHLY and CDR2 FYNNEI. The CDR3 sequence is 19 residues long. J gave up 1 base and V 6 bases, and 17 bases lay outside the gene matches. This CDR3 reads CASRAHNGLAVRLQETQYF. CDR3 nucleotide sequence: TGTGCCAGCAGGGCTCATAACGGACTAGCGGTCAGACTCCAAGAGACCCAGTACTTC.

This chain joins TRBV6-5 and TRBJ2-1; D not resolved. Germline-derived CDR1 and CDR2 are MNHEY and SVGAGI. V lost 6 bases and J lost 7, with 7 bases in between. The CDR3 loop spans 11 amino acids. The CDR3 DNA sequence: TGTGCCAGCAGGGGCAGGAATGAGCAGTTCTTC. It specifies CASRGRNEQFF.

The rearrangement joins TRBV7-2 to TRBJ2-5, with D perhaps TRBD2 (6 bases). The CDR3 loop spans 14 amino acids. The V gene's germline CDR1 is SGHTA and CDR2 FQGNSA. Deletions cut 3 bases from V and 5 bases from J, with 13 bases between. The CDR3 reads CASSFLGTGETQYF. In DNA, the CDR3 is TGTGCCAGCAGCTTCTTGGGGACTGGGGAGACCCAGTACTTC.

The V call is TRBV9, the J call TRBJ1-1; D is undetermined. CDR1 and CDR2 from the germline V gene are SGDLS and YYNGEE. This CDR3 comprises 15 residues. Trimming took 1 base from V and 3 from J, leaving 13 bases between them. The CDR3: CASSVSRSPDTEAFF. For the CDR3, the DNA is TGTGCCAGCAGCGTATCGCGCTCTCCGGACACTGAAGCTTTCTTT.

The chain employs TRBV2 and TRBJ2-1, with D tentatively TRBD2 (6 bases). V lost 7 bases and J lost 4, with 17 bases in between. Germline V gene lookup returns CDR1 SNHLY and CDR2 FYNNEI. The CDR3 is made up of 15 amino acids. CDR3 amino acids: CASILGGSGYNEQFF. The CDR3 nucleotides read TGTGCCAGCATCTTGGGCGGTAGCGGTTACAATGAGCAGTTCTTC. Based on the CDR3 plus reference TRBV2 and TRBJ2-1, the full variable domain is EPEVTQTPSHQVTQMGQEVILRCVPISNHLYFYWYRQILGQKVEFLVSFYNNEISEKSEIFDDQFSVERPDGSNFTLKIRSTKLEDSAMYFCASILGGSGYNEQFFGPGTRLTVL.